This T cell receptor beta chain was captured in a study of CD8 T cells in ankylosing spondylitis (dated by TCRdb to 2015 to 2018). Study-level background: The study profiled T cell receptor beta repertoires in healthy donors and ankylosing spondylitis patients to find disease-linked TCR variants. The full study cohort comprised around 25 ankylosing spondylitis patients and roughly 100 healthy donors. Peripheral blood was sampled, and synovial fluid was additionally collected from ankylosing spondylitis patients.

Study-level results and caveats: In peripheral blood, the disease-linked clones were found at relatively low frequencies and had a CD8+ phenotype. The disease-linked clones were reported to be significantly enriched in matched synovial fluid samples from ankylosing spondylitis patients. Blood from ankylosing spondylitis patients appeared to be characterized by a TCR beta motif made up of several highly homologous amino acid variants. Some motif variants had previously been reported in the synovial fluid and blood of reactive arthritis patients, which suggests shared mechanisms of disease initiation.

The CDR3 measures 17 amino acids from cysteine to phenylalanine. The sequence is cut down to CDR3 DNA, 51 bases in frame from base 1. The germline V gene specifies MNHNS as CDR1 and SASEGT as CDR2. V and J lose 7 bases and 0 bases, and a span of 22 bases separates them. About this clonotype itself: This clone's antigen is unknown. Qualities for individual bases were not recorded, and no much larger clone is one base off.

Instrument used: Illumina HiSeq 2500. Quantitative 5'-RACE with molecular barcodes was used to prepare TCR beta libraries. The source study handled its data this way. A new computational method based on a probabilistic model of VDJ rearrangement was used to identify disease-linked TCR variants. TCRdb cleaned the public reads at Q25 with fastp, built clones with MiXCR and kept in-frame beta chains. All rows with the same CDR3 protein become a single entry with the most common DNA and genes. TCRdb's processing, not the study's, gives the V and J calls here. The sample profile shows more than 300,000 distinct CDR3 sequences; approximately 10% of them were found once. Roughly 9% of the sample rests with the top ten.

The source material was blood, either unsorted or a sorted T cell fraction (not recorded which). The source is a female donor with ankylosing spondylitis or in good health (not recorded which). The sequence links TRBV6-1 to TRBJ2-7; tentative D gene TRBD2, with 5 bases matching. The CDR3 here reads CASISRGGGLSSYEQYF. In nucleotide form, the sequence is TGTGCCAGCATAAGCCGGGGTGGCGGGCTGTCCTCCTACGAGCAGTACTTC.